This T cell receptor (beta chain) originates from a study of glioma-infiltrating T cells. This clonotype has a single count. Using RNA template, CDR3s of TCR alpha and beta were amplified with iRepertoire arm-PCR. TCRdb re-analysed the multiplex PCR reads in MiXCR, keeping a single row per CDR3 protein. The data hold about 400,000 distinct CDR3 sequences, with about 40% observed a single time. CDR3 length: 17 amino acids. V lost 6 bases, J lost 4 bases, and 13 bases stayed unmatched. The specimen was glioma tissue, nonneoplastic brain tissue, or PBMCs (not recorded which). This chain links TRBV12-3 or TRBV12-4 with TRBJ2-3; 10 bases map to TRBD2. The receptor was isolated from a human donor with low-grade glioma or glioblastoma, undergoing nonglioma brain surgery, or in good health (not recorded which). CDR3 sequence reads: CASSPFRTSGSSDTQYF. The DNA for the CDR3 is TGTGCCAGCAGCCCGTTTAGGACTAGCGGTTCGTCAGATACGCAGTATTTT.